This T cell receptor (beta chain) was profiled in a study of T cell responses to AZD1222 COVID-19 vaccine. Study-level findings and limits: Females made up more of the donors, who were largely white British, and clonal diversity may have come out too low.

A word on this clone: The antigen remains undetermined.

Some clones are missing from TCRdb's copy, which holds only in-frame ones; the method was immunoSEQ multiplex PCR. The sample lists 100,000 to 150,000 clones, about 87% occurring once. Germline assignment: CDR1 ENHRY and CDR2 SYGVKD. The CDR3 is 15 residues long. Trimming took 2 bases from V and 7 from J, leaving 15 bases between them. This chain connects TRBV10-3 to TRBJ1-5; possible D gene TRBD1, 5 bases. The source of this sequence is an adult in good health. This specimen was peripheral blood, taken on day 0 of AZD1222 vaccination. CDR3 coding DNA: TGTGCCATCAGTGAGGGTAGGGCCAAGGGGCAGCCCCAGCATTTT. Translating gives CAISEGRAKGQPQHF.